A selection of T cell receptor beta chains follows, all from one sample in a study of blood T cell repertoires in COVID-19. The protocol was immunoSEQ multiplex PCR, while the TCRdb copy is restricted to in-frame clones and leaves out a portion. The table has 250,000 or so clones, around 86% seen once. The material sequenced was peripheral blood. Receptor source: a woman in her thirties or forties who had recovered from COVID-19. The conserved cysteine and the conserved F or W are not part of the CDR3 here. For some rows the clone size is stated as once, few or many, or as a class when expanded; others skip it.

V gene: TRBV18
clone size: -
CDR3 protein: ASSPPGGSDNEQF

V gene: TRBV19
clone size: -
CDR3 protein: ASSIAGRTNTEAF

V gene: TRBV21-1
clone size: -
CDR3 protein: ASSKRNGAGLNEKLF

V gene: TRBV12-3/TRBV12-4
clone size: once
CDR3 protein: ASSTGYTEAF

V gene: TRBV6-5
clone size: -
CDR3 protein: ASSSSAGTYTGELF

V gene: TRBV9
clone size: -
CDR3 protein: ASSSGDQPQH

V gene: TRBV6-5
clone size: -
CDR3 protein: ASRGQGLVTGELF

V gene: TRBV11-3
clone size: -
CDR3 protein: ASSLEAGADSYEQY

V gene: TRBV5-1
clone size: -
CDR3 protein: ASSLGGDQWETQY

V gene: TRBV10-3
clone size: -
CDR3 protein: AVAGASVGYT

V gene: TRBV16
clone size: -
CDR3 protein: ASSQLGAGGTYEQY

V gene: TRBV24-1
clone size: -
CDR3 protein: ATSDLVARVPQH

V gene: TRBV7-6
clone size: -
CDR3 protein: ASSLSRDSSYNEQF

V gene: TRBV5-5
clone size: -
CDR3 protein: ASSYITGELF

V gene: TRBV7-3
clone size: -
CDR3 protein: ASSPVGTDTQY

V gene: TRBV4-1
clone size: -
CDR3 protein: ASSAGQGTGELF